This note documents a single T cell receptor (beta chain) sequence. Its specificity is not known. Assay used: immunoSEQ multiplex PCR; TCRdb lists only in-frame clones, some missing. Found here are about 120,000 clones, 75% to 90% of them singletons; the top ten hold 0.55%. V lost 3 bases, J lost 10 bases, and 24 bases lay in between. This CDR3 spans 17 amino acids. CDR1 and CDR2 from the germline V gene are SEHNR and FQNEAQ (reference sequence). This sample was taken from a study of OX40 agonist ivuxolimab in advanced cancers. In the study overall: From roughly 23 to 90 years was the age range, with a mean of around 56 years, and around 84% were male. One hepatocellular carcinoma and a couple of cutaneous melanoma patients partially responded. Study conclusions and caveats: Determination of antigen specificity was not performed for the expanded peripheral T cells.

The rearrangement uses TRBV7-9 and TRBJ1-4; D is possibly TRBD1 (5 bases). The source was CD4+ or CD8+ T cells sorted from blood, collected in a trial of the OX40 agonist ivuxolimab. The TCR comes from an adult with an advanced solid tumor such as melanoma, head and neck, liver or kidney cancer. Written as DNA, the CDR3 is TGTGCCAGCAGCTTCTATCTCCCGGGGACTTCCGAGGGAAAACTGTTTTTT. Its protein product is CASSFYLPGTSEGKLFF.